The rows below give T cell receptor beta chains drawn from one sample of a study of blood T cell repertoires in COVID-19. The method was immunoSEQ multiplex PCR; TCRdb's version includes in-frame clones alone and lacks a portion of them. The data contain about 58,000 clones, about 88% of them seen just once; the ten biggest clones take up about a fifth. The specimen was peripheral blood. Receptor source: a woman aged 45-65 years with active or convalescent COVID-19. Each CDR3 is given with its conserved first and last residue. A D gene is named only where the DNA matches it firmly. Some rows mark clone size as missing; the rest say once, few, many or name a class of expanded clone.

J gene: TRBJ1-1
clone size: -
V gene: TRBV19
D gene: -
CDR3 protein: CASSIVGARMNTEAFF
CDR3 DNA: TGTGCCAGTAGTATAGTGGGGGCTCGGATGAACACTGAAGCTTTCTTT

J gene: TRBJ1-1
clone size: -
V gene: TRBV4-2
D gene: TRBD1
CDR3 protein: CASSSQGETEAFF
CDR3 DNA: TGTGCCAGCAGCTCACAGGGGGAGACTGAAGCTTTCTTT

J gene: TRBJ2-6
clone size: -
V gene: TRBV28
D gene: TRBD1
CDR3 protein: CASSPGTGLSGANVLTF
CDR3 DNA: TGTGCCAGCAGCCCCGGGACAGGGTTATCTGGGGCCAACGTCCTGACTTTC

J gene: TRBJ1-1
clone size: -
V gene: TRBV4-1
D gene: -
CDR3 protein: CASSQEPGYSVWAAEAFF
CDR3 DNA: TGCGCCAGCAGCCAAGAACCAGGGTATTCGGTCTGGGCGGCTGAAGCTTTCTTT

J gene: TRBJ2-3
clone size: -
V gene: TRBV2
D gene: -
CDR3 protein: CASSPEWFGRGTDTQYF
CDR3 DNA: TGTGCCAGCAGTCCTGAGTGGTTTGGAAGGGGGACAGATACGCAGTATTTT

J gene: TRBJ2-5
clone size: -
V gene: TRBV7-3
D gene: TRBD2
CDR3 protein: CASSGGGRATQYF
CDR3 DNA: TGTGCCAGCAGCGGAGGTGGGAGGGCGACCCAGTACTTC

J gene: TRBJ1-6
clone size: -
V gene: TRBV24-1
D gene: -
CDR3 protein: CATKDGGGGALDEAGVNSPLHF
CDR3 DNA: TGTGCCACCAAAGATGGAGGCGGGGGCGCTTTGGACGAAGCGGGGGTTAATTCACCCCTCCACTTT

J gene: TRBJ2-7
clone size: -
V gene: TRBV12-3/TRBV12-4
D gene: -
CDR3 protein: CASRYIEGEQYF
CDR3 DNA: TGTGCCAGCCGCTATATAGAGGGCGAGCAGTACTTC

J gene: TRBJ1-1
clone size: -
V gene: TRBV30
D gene: TRBD1
CDR3 protein: CAWSFGDRESEAFF
CDR3 DNA: TGTGCCTGGAGTTTTGGCGACAGGGAAAGTGAAGCTTTCTTT

J gene: TRBJ2-3
clone size: -
V gene: TRBV27
D gene: -
CDR3 protein: CASSKAFFDTQYF
CDR3 DNA: TGTGCCAGCAGTAAAGCTTTCTTCGATACGCAGTATTTT

J gene: TRBJ2-1
clone size: -
V gene: TRBV29-1
D gene: TRBD2
CDR3 protein: CSATSGANNEQFF
CDR3 DNA: TGCAGCGCCACTAGCGGAGCTAACAATGAGCAGTTCTTC

J gene: TRBJ2-1
clone size: many
V gene: TRBV12-3/TRBV12-4
D gene: -
CDR3 protein: CASSQTVYNEQFF
CDR3 DNA: TGTGCCAGCAGCCAGACAGTCTACAATGAGCAGTTCTTC

J gene: TRBJ1-1
clone size: -
V gene: TRBV13
D gene: -
CDR3 protein: CASSGGTKNTEAFF
CDR3 DNA: TGTGCCAGCAGCGGGGGGACCAAGAACACTGAAGCTTTCTTT

J gene: TRBJ2-2
clone size: -
V gene: TRBV5-4
D gene: -
CDR3 protein: CASGLWGRSTGELFF
CDR3 DNA: TGTGCCAGCGGCCTCTGGGGGAGGAGCACCGGGGAGCTGTTTTTT

J gene: TRBJ2-1
clone size: -
V gene: TRBV9
D gene: TRBD2
CDR3 protein: CASSGSGRSYNEQFF
CDR3 DNA: TGTGCCAGCAGCGGGAGCGGGAGGTCCTACAATGAGCAGTTCTTC

J gene: TRBJ2-7
clone size: once
V gene: TRBV27
D gene: -
CDR3 protein: CASSFLVNDEQYF
CDR3 DNA: TGTGCCAGCAGTTTTCTAGTGAATGACGAGCAGTACTTC

J gene: TRBJ2-2
clone size: -
V gene: TRBV23-1
D gene: -
CDR3 protein: CASSHWPGHGDYTGELFF
CDR3 DNA: TGCGCCAGCAGTCACTGGCCGGGACACGGAGACTACACCGGGGAGCTGTTTTTT

J gene: TRBJ2-3
clone size: -
V gene: TRBV9
D gene: -
CDR3 protein: CASSVRTSTDTQYF
CDR3 DNA: TGTGCCAGCAGCGTCCGGACAAGCACAGATACGCAGTATTTT

J gene: TRBJ2-1
clone size: -
V gene: TRBV12-3/TRBV12-4
D gene: -
CDR3 protein: CASSTRVLSEQFF
CDR3 DNA: TGTGCCAGCAGTACCCGGGTCCTGAGTGAACAGTTCTTC

J gene: TRBJ2-1
clone size: once
V gene: TRBV2
D gene: TRBD2
CDR3 protein: CASRGLASSYNEQFF
CDR3 DNA: TGTGCCAGCAGGGGACTAGCGAGCTCCTACAATGAGCAGTTCTTC

J gene: TRBJ1-1
clone size: -
V gene: TRBV4-2
D gene: TRBD1
CDR3 protein: CASSSMSQGVAFF
CDR3 DNA: TGTGCCAGCAGTTCCATGTCACAGGGGGTGGCTTTCTTT

J gene: TRBJ2-1
clone size: -
V gene: TRBV28
D gene: -
CDR3 protein: CASSLPSSVYSYNEQFF
CDR3 DNA: TGTGCCAGCAGTTTGCCTTCTAGCGTATACTCCTACAATGAGCAGTTCTTC

J gene: TRBJ2-7
clone size: few
V gene: TRBV7-9
D gene: TRBD2
CDR3 protein: CASSRLAGATEQYF
CDR3 DNA: TGTGCCAGCAGCCGGTTAGCGGGAGCTACCGAGCAGTACTTC

J gene: TRBJ1-1
clone size: -
V gene: TRBV5-1
D gene: -
CDR3 protein: CASSLVASQATEAFF
CDR3 DNA: TGCGCCAGCAGCTTGGTTGCCAGTCAGGCCACTGAAGCTTTCTTT

J gene: TRBJ1-6
clone size: -
V gene: TRBV6-5
D gene: -
CDR3 protein: CASTHGQGSSPLHF
CDR3 DNA: TGTGCCAGCACCCACGGGCAGGGCAGTTCACCCCTCCACTTT

J gene: TRBJ2-7
clone size: -
V gene: TRBV4-1
D gene: -
CDR3 protein: CASSQLEISYEQYF
CDR3 DNA: TGCGCCAGCAGCCAGTTAGAAATTAGCTACGAGCAGTACTTC

J gene: TRBJ1-3
clone size: -
V gene: TRBV19
D gene: -
CDR3 protein: CASRLGPAAGNTIYF
CDR3 DNA: TGTGCCAGTAGACTGGGGCCAGCAGCTGGAAACACCATATATTTT

J gene: TRBJ2-2
clone size: -
V gene: TRBV7-8
D gene: -
CDR3 protein: CASRSEGNLAGFTGELFF
CDR3 DNA: TGTGCCAGCCGTTCGGAGGGAAATCTAGCCGGGTTCACCGGGGAGCTGTTTTTT

J gene: TRBJ1-1
clone size: once
V gene: TRBV30
D gene: -
CDR3 protein: CAWSSLRRGEAFF
CDR3 DNA: TGTGCCTGGAGTTCCCTACGCAGGGGCGAAGCTTTCTTT

J gene: TRBJ2-3
clone size: -
V gene: TRBV28
D gene: TRBD1
CDR3 protein: CASSSTFTGADTQYF
CDR3 DNA: TGTGCCAGCAGTTCAACCTTCACAGGGGCGGATACGCAGTATTTT

J gene: TRBJ1-3
clone size: -
V gene: TRBV5-1
D gene: TRBD1
CDR3 protein: CASSFTGGAGPGNTIYF
CDR3 DNA: TGCGCCAGCAGCTTTACAGGGGGCGCGGGCCCTGGAAACACCATATATTTT

J gene: TRBJ2-5
clone size: -
V gene: TRBV5-8
D gene: TRBD2
CDR3 protein: CASSRGLAGGETQYF
CDR3 DNA: TGTGCCAGCAGCCGGGGGCTAGCGGGAGGAGAGACCCAGTACTTC

J gene: TRBJ1-1
clone size: few
V gene: TRBV4-2
D gene: -
CDR3 protein: CASSQAGGGPRNTEAFF
CDR3 DNA: TGTGCCAGCAGCCAAGCGGGTGGAGGGCCCCGGAACACTGAAGCTTTCTTT

J gene: TRBJ1-1
clone size: -
V gene: TRBV23-1
D gene: TRBD1
CDR3 protein: CASSGGDSGTEAFF
CDR3 DNA: TGCGCCAGCAGCGGGGGGGACAGTGGCACTGAAGCTTTCTTT

J gene: TRBJ2-1
clone size: -
V gene: TRBV11-2
D gene: -
CDR3 protein: CASEGALYNEQFF
CDR3 DNA: TGTGCCAGCGAGGGAGCTCTCTACAATGAGCAGTTCTTC

J gene: TRBJ1-5
clone size: -
V gene: TRBV7-9
D gene: TRBD1
CDR3 protein: CASSFTGGDQPQHF
CDR3 DNA: TGTGCCAGCAGCTTTACAGGGGGCGATCAGCCCCAGCATTTT

J gene: TRBJ1-2
clone size: -
V gene: TRBV6-5
D gene: -
CDR3 protein: CATPSTGQGYGYTF
CDR3 DNA: TGTGCCACACCCAGTACGGGACAAGGTTATGGCTACACCTTC

J gene: TRBJ1-5
clone size: -
V gene: TRBV27
D gene: -
CDR3 protein: CASSLQGGPNQPQHF
CDR3 DNA: TGTGCCAGCAGTTTGCAGGGAGGTCCCAATCAGCCCCAGCATTTT

J gene: TRBJ2-5
clone size: -
V gene: TRBV3-1/TRBV3-2
D gene: -
CDR3 protein: CASSQVPVFRGQETQYF
CDR3 DNA: TGTGCCAGCAGCCAAGTCCCTGTATTCCGGGGGCAAGAGACCCAGTACTTC

J gene: TRBJ2-1
clone size: -
V gene: TRBV4-1
D gene: TRBD2
CDR3 protein: CASSARLAGAPSAYNEQFF
CDR3 DNA: TGCGCCAGCAGCGCGCGACTAGCGGGAGCGCCCAGCGCCTACAATGAGCAGTTCTTC

J gene: TRBJ1-2
clone size: -
V gene: TRBV30
D gene: -
CDR3 protein: CAWSSQTGGYTF
CDR3 DNA: TGTGCCTGGAGTTCTCAAACAGGGGGCTACACCTTC